This is a list of T cell receptor beta chains from one sample in a study of chemoradiotherapy in HPV16-positive cancers. Sequenced by immunoSEQ multiplex PCR; TCRdb stores in-frame clones only, minus some. The data show roughly 12,000 clones, 72% seen once. Collection took place from a patient who underwent chemoradiotherapy. All receptors derive from a human donor with HPV-associated anogenital cancer. The CDR3 runs from the conserved cysteine through the conserved F or W. Fields, in order: clone size, CDR3 length, J gene, V gene, D gene, CDR3 protein, CDR3 DNA. A D gene is named only where the DNA matches it firmly. Clone sizes are given selectively: once, few, many, or a class where the clone is expanded.

.,16,TRBJ2-3,TRBV4-2,TRBD1,CASSQDRGQGPDTQYF,TGTGCCAGCAGCCAAGATAGAGGACAGGGCCCAGATACGCAGTATTTT
.,16,TRBJ2-1,TRBV27,.,CASSPRVLAPYNEQFF,TGTGCCAGCAGTCCTAGGGTACTAGCTCCCTACAATGAGCAGTTCTTC
.,12,TRBJ2-7,TRBV18,.,CASSRRYYEQYF,TGTGCCAGCTCACGGAGATACTACGAGCAGTACTTC
.,15,TRBJ2-3,TRBV6-1,.,CASSDPAEITDTQYF,TGTGCCAGCAGTGACCCAGCGGAGATCACAGATACGCAGTATTTT
.,15,TRBJ2-1,TRBV7-2,TRBD2,CASSSGGSGYNEQFF,TGTGCCAGCAGCTCGGGGGGGAGTGGCTACAATGAGCAGTTCTTC
.,15,TRBJ1-5,TRBV6-1,TRBD1,CASSDRRQGAQPQHF,TGTGCCAGCAGTGATAGGAGGCAGGGGGCTCAGCCCCAGCATTTT
.,14,TRBJ2-7,TRBV19,TRBD2,CASSQLAGGREQYF,TGTGCCAGTAGTCAACTAGCGGGAGGGCGAGAGCAGTACTTC
once,17,TRBJ2-4,TRBV19,.,CASSIPGEGIAKNIQYF,TGTGCCAGTAGTATTCCAGGGGAGGGTATAGCCAAAAACATTCAGTACTTC
.,14,TRBJ2-1,TRBV18,.,CASSPTRDGGEQFF,TGTGCCAGCTCACCAACCCGGGACGGCGGAGAGCAGTTCTTC
.,18,TRBJ2-2,TRBV4-1,TRBD2,CASSQDFTSGRVGEELFF,TGCGCCAGCAGCCAAGATTTCACGAGCGGGAGGGTGGGTGAGGAGCTGTTTTTT
.,16,TRBJ1-5,TRBV19,.,CASSIGSGVNRQPQHF,TGTGCCAGTAGTATTGGTTCGGGAGTAAATCGTCAGCCCCAGCATTTT
few,16,TRBJ2-1,TRBV2,.,CASSELSGGSGGEQFF,TGTGCCAGCAGTGAACTTAGCGGAGGGTCCGGGGGAGAGCAGTTCTTC
.,14,TRBJ1-5,TRBV19,.,CASSYDGFTQPQHF,TGTGCCAGTAGCTACGACGGATTCACGCAGCCCCAGCATTTT
once,13,TRBJ2-5,TRBV7-6,TRBD1,CASSPGQAETQYF,TGTGCCAGCAGCCCGGGACAGGCGGAGACCCAGTACTTC
.,14,TRBJ2-5,TRBV29-1,TRBD1,CSVVPGGVGETQYF,TGCAGCGTTGTACCAGGGGGCGTGGGGGAGACCCAGTACTTC
.,11,TRBJ1-1,TRBV6-6,.,CASSPDTEAFF,TGTGCCAGCAGCCCCGACACTGAAGCTTTCTTT
.,13,TRBJ2-2,TRBV6-1,.,CASTGTATGELFF,TGTGCCAGCACTGGGACCGCGACCGGGGAGCTGTTTTTT
.,14,TRBJ2-7,TRBV7-8,.,CASSLISDLDEQYF,TGTGCCAGCAGCCTAATTAGCGACCTCGATGAGCAGTACTTC
.,14,TRBJ1-1,TRBV19,.,CASSISHRGNEAFF,TGTGCCAGTAGTATATCCCACCGGGGGAATGAAGCTTTCTTT
.,13,TRBJ1-1,TRBV6-1,.,CASSEARDAEAFF,TGTGCCAGCAGTGAAGCGAGGGACGCTGAAGCTTTCTTT
.,13,TRBJ1-1,TRBV29-1,.,CSVEETEGGRAFF,TGCAGCGTTGAAGAAACGGAGGGAGGTCGAGCTTTCTTT
.,14,TRBJ2-7,TRBV19,TRBD1,CASSINRGVYEQYF,TGTGCCAGTAGTATAAACAGGGGCGTCTACGAGCAGTACTTC
.,11,TRBJ1-1,TRBV30,TRBD1,CAGDRETEAFF,TGTGCCGGGGACAGGGAGACTGAAGCTTTCTTT
once,14,TRBJ1-2,TRBV7-2,.,CASSPGLSNYGYTF,TGTGCCAGCAGCCCAGGGTTGTCGAACTATGGCTACACCTTC
.,15,TRBJ2-6,TRBV7-6,.,CASSLQGPGANVLTF,TGTGCCAGCAGCTTGCAGGGGCCTGGGGCCAACGTCCTGACTTTC
few,13,TRBJ2-2,TRBV6-4,.,CASAERNTGELFF,TGTGCCAGCGCTGAGCGGAACACCGGGGAGCTGTTTTTT
once,14,TRBJ2-5,TRBV29-1,TRBD2,CSVVGGRARETQYF,TGCAGCGTTGTAGGCGGGAGGGCCAGAGAGACCCAGTACTTC
.,14,TRBJ1-1,TRBV15,.,CATSRDREVTEAFF,TGTGCCACCAGCAGAGACAGGGAGGTTACTGAAGCTTTCTTT
.,15,TRBJ1-5,TRBV6-1,.,CASSAIQGLGQPQHF,TGTGCCAGCAGTGCAATACAGGGTCTGGGACAGCCCCAGCATTTT
few,16,TRBJ2-3,TRBV28,.,CASSLLSASATDTQYF,TGTGCCAGCAGTCTACTCTCGGCTAGTGCGACAGATACGCAGTATTTT
.,13,TRBJ2-2,TRBV5-1,.,CASREGVNGELFF,TGCGCCAGCAGAGAAGGGGTGAACGGGGAGCTGTTTTTT
.,14,TRBJ2-7,TRBV19,.,CASSPRHLFYEQYF,TGTGCCAGTAGTCCACGACATCTCTTCTACGAGCAGTACTTC
few,13,TRBJ1-2,TRBV5-4,.,CASTLGGTVGYTF,TGTGCCAGCACCCTAGGCGGGACGGTTGGCTACACCTTC
.,16,TRBJ2-6,TRBV11-3,TRBD2,CASSPFGGSGANVLTF,TGTGCCAGCAGCCCCTTCGGGGGGTCTGGGGCCAACGTCCTGACTTTC
.,14,TRBJ1-4,TRBV5-6,.,CASSQEGPSGKLFF,TGTGCCAGCAGCCAAGAGGGCCCTTCGGGAAAACTGTTTTTT
.,13,TRBJ2-2,TRBV6-5,.,CASSYQDTGELFF,TGTGCCAGCAGTTACCAGGACACCGGGGAGCTGTTTTTT
.,17,TRBJ2-2,TRBV15,.,CATSREEGVGSPGELFF,TGTGCCACCAGCAGAGAGGAAGGGGTGGGCAGTCCTGGGGAGCTGTTTTTT
few,15,TRBJ2-1,TRBV5-1,TRBD2,CASSLGLADSNEQFF,TGCGCCAGCAGCCTCGGACTAGCGGACAGCAATGAGCAGTTCTTC
few,11,TRBJ2-7,TRBV13,.,CASSRVYEQYF,TGTGCCAGCAGCCGTGTCTACGAGCAGTACTTC
few,16,TRBJ2-3,TRBV6-4,TRBD2,CASSEGLAGATDTQYF,TGTGCCAGCAGTGAGGGACTAGCGGGAGCCACAGATACGCAGTATTTT
.,15,TRBJ2-7,TRBV5-8,TRBD1,CASSPWDRDEYEQYF,TGTGCCAGCAGCCCATGGGACAGGGACGAATACGAGCAGTACTTC
.,11,TRBJ2-7,TRBV14,.,CASSRDSEQYF,TGTGCCAGCAGCCGGGACTCCGAGCAGTACTTC
.,16,TRBJ2-2,TRBV2,TRBD1,CASSEWAGGDPGELFF,TGTGCCAGCAGTGAGTGGGCAGGGGGCGACCCCGGGGAGCTGTTTTTT
.,13,TRBJ1-4,TRBV7-6,.,CASSLGGDEKLFF,TGTGCCAGCAGCCTGGGGGGTGATGAAAAACTGTTTTTT
.,15,TRBJ1-4,TRBV7-3,TRBD1,CASSPGTAPNEKLFF,TGTGCCAGCAGCCCGGGGACAGCTCCTAATGAAAAACTGTTTTTT
once,14,TRBJ2-7,TRBV30,.,CAWSGGGSWGEQYF,TGTGCCTGGAGTGGGGGGGGCTCATGGGGTGAGCAGTACTTC
.,15,TRBJ2-1,TRBV5-8,TRBD1,CASSPPGQGANEQFF,TGTGCCAGCAGCCCCCCGGGACAGGGTGCCAATGAGCAGTTCTTC
.,13,TRBJ2-5,TRBV2,TRBD1,CASSVGDRKTQYF,TGTGCCAGCAGTGTAGGGGACAGGAAGACCCAGTACTTC
.,15,TRBJ2-6,TRBV15,.,CATSRDQGGANVLTF,TGTGCCACCAGCAGAGATCAGGGTGGGGCCAACGTCCTGACTTTC
.,17,TRBJ2-1,TRBV11-1,TRBD2,CASSLRLAGALANEQFF,TGTGCCAGCAGCCTACGACTAGCGGGTGCCTTGGCTAATGAGCAGTTCTTC
.,14,TRBJ1-4,TRBV6-5,TRBD1,CASSWGTGGEKLFF,TGTGCCAGCAGTTGGGGGACAGGGGGTGAAAAACTGTTTTTT
.,14,TRBJ1-1,TRBV18,TRBD1,CASSPGQGGTEAFF,TGTGCCAGCTCACCAGGACAGGGAGGAACTGAAGCTTTCTTT
.,16,TRBJ1-3,TRBV7-9,.,CASSLASGISGNTIYF,TGTGCCAGCAGCTTAGCGTCAGGAATCTCTGGAAACACCATATATTTT
.,13,TRBJ2-7,TRBV4-3,.,CASSQDWSYEQYF,TGCGCCAGCAGCCAAGATTGGTCCTACGAGCAGTACTTC